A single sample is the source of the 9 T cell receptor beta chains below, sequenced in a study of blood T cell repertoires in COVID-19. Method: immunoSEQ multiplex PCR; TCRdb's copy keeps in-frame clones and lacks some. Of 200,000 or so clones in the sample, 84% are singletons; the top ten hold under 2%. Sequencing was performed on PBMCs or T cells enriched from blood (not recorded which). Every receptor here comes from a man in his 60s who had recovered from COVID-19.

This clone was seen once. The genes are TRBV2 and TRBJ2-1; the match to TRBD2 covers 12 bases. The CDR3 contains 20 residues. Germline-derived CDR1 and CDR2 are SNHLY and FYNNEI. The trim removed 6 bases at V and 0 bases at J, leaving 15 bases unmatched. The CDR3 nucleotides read TGTGCCAGCAGCCAATCATCGACTAGCGGGGGCCTTGGCTCCTACAATGAGCAGTTCTTC. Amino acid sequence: CASSQSSTSGGLGSYNEQFF.

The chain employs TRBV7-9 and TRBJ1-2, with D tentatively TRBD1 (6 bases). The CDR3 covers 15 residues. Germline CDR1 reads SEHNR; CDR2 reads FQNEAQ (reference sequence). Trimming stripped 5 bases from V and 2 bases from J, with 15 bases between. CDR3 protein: CASSHGSGDNYGYTF. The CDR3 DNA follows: TGTGCCAGCAGCCATGGGTCAGGGGACAACTATGGCTACACCTTC.

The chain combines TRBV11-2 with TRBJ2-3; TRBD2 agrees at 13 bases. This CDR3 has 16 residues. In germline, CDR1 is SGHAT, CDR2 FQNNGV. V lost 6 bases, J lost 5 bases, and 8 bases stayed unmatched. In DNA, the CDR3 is TGTGCCAGCAGACCATTGACTAGCGGGGGGTTAGATACGCAGTATTTT. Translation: CASRPLTSGGLDTQYF.

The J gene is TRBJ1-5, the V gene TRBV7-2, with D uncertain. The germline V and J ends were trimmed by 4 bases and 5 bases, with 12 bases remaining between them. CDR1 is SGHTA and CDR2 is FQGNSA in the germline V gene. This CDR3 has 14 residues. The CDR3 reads CASSSGVSDQPQHF. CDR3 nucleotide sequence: TGTGCCAGCAGCTCCGGGGTATCGGATCAGCCCCAGCATTTT.

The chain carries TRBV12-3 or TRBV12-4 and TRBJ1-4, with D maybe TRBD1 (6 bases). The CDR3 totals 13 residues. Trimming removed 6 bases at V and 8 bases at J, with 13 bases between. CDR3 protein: CASRYRVGEKLFF. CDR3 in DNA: TGTGCCAGCAGGTACAGGGTTGGAGAAAAACTGTTTTTT.

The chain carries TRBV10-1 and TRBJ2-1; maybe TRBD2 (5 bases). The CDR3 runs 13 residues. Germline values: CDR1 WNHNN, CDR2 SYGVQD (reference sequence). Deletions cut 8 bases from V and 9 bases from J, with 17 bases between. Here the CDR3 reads CASSEGETSEQFF. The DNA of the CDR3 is TGCGCCAGCTCAGAGGGAGAAACAAGTGAGCAGTTCTTC.

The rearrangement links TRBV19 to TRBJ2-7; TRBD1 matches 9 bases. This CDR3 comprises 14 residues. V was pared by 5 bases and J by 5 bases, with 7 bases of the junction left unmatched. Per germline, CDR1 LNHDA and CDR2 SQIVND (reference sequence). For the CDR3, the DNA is TGTGCCAGTAGTGTCACAGGGGGCAACAACGAGCAGTACTTC. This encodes CASSVTGGNNEQYF.

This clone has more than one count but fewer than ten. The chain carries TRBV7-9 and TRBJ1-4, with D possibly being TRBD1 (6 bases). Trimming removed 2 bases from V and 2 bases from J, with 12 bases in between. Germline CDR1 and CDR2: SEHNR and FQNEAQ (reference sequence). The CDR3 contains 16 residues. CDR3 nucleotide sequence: TGTGCCAGCAGCTTACGGGGGGCACAGACTAATGAAAAACTGTTTTTT. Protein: CASSLRGAQTNEKLFF. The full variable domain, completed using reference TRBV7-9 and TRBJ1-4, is DTGVSQNPRHKITKRGQNVTFRCDPISEHNRLYWYRQTLGQGPEFLTYFQNEAQLEKSRLLSDRFSAERPKGSFSTLEIQRTEQGDSAMYLCASSLRGAQTNEKLFFGSGTQLSVL.

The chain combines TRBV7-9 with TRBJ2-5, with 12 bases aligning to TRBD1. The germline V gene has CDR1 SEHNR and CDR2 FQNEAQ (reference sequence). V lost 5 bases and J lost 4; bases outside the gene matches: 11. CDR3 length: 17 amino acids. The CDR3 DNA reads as TGTGCCAGCAGCAAGCGCGGGGGGACAGGGGGCGCAGAGACCCAGTACTTC. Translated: CASSKRGGTGGAETQYF.